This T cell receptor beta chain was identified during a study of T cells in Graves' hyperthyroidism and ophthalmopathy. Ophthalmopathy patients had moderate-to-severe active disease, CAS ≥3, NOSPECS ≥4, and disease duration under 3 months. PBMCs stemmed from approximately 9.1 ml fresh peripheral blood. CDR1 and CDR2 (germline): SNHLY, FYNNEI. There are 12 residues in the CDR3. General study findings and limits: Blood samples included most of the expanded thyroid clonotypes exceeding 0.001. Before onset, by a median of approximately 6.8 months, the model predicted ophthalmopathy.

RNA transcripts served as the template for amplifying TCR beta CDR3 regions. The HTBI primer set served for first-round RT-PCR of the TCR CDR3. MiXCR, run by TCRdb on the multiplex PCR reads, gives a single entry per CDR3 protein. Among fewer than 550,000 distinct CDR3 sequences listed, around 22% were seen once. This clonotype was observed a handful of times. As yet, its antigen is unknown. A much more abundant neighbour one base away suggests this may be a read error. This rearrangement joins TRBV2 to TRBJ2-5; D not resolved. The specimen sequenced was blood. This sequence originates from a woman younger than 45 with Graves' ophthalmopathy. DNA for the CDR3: TGTGCCAGCAGTGAAAGCGATTGGACCAAGTACTTC. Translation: CASSESDWTKYF.